Following are 6 T cell receptor beta chains from one sample sequenced in a study of blood T cell repertoires in COVID-19. Clones were sequenced by immunoSEQ multiplex PCR, and TCRdb holds only the in-frame ones, with some missing. The profile covers 650,000 to 800,000 clones, with 90% appearing a single time and over 0.2% taken by the ten largest. Sample: peripheral blood. The origin of the receptors is a woman younger than 30 with acute or convalescent COVID-19.

V and J are TRBV24-1 and TRBJ1-1; the D is unclear. Per germline, CDR1 KGHDR and CDR2 SFDVKD. Trimming shortened V by 3 bases and J by 3 bases, and 16 bases separated the two germline ends. This CDR3 has 16 amino acids. The CDR3 DNA reads TGTGCCACCAGTGATCCGGCTCGGGCCGGGGACACTGAAGCTTTCTTT. Its protein is CATSDPARAGDTEAFF.

This clone was seen a single time. The rearrangement joins TRBV19 to TRBJ1-1; perhaps TRBD1 as D (5 bases). This CDR3 comprises 17 residues. V lost 1 base to trimming and J lost 0 bases, with 15 bases between them. Germline CDR1 LNHDA, CDR2 SQIVND (reference sequence). CDR3 loop: CASSIVWQGWMNTEAFF. The CDR3 DNA reads TGTGCCAGTAGTATAGTGTGGCAGGGATGGATGAACACTGAAGCTTTCTTT.

This chain uses TRBV4-3 with TRBJ1-4, with D perhaps matching TRBD1 (5 bases). The CDR3 has 14 residues. CDR1 and CDR2 (germline): LGHNA, YSLEER. V was trimmed by 4 bases and J by 11 bases, leaving 17 bases between them. In nucleotides, the CDR3 is TGCGCCAGCAGCCTTAACGACCGGGACTGGAAACTGTTTTTT. This translates into CASSLNDRDWKLFF.

The chain couples TRBV10-2 to TRBJ2-6, with D possibly TRBD2 on 5 matching bases. The CDR3 extends over 15 amino acids. Trimming removed 4 bases at V and 0 bases at J, with 7 bases between. In germline, CDR1 is WSHSY, CDR2 SAAADI. CDR3 region: CASSGTFSGANVLTF. CDR3 bases: TGCGCCAGCAGTGGGACTTTCTCTGGGGCCAACGTCCTGACTTTC.

As DNA, the CDR3 is TGTGCCAGCAGCCATTCACCGGGGGCTGAAGCTTTCTTT. It specifies CASSHSPGAEAFF. The gene calls are TRBV27 and TRBJ1-1, with a weak D call TRBD1 (5 bases). The CDR3 is 13 amino acids. V was shortened by 6 bases and J by 6 bases, with 14 bases between the two germline ends. From germline, CDR1 is MNHEY and CDR2 SMNVEV (reference sequence).

V and J are TRBV3-1 (or the pseudogene TRBV3-2) and TRBJ2-1, with D hard to call. Germline V gene sequence: CDR1 LGHDT, CDR2 YNNKEL (reference sequence). The CDR3 extends over 12 amino acids. The V and J ends lost 1 base and 6 bases respectively, with 4 bases between them. CDR3 amino acids: CASSQALNEQFF. In DNA form, the CDR3 reads TGTGCCAGCAGCCAAGCCCTCAATGAGCAGTTCTTC.